These 16 T cell receptor beta chains were sequenced from one sample in a study of cytomegalovirus exposure and HLA in healthy donors. This PCR relied on a set of 60 Vbeta primers and 13 Jbeta primers. The assay was immunoSEQ multiplex PCR, and TCRdb's table has in-frame clones only and misses some. The sample carries fewer than 130,000 clones, around three quarters recorded once. The sample comprised PBMCs. The receptors here all came from a female donor in good health and CMV-seropositive.

The V and J genes are TRBV18 and TRBJ1-4, with a possible D match to TRBD1 (5 bases). The CDR3 is 15 residues long. From germline, CDR1 is KGHSH and CDR2 LQKENI. V was clipped by 1 base and J by 5 bases, with 11 bases between them. CDR3 DNA: TGTGCCAGCTCACCACGTGTACAGGAAAATGAAAAACTGTTTTTT. This codes for CASSPRVQENEKLFF. The full variable domain, completed using reference TRBV18 and TRBJ1-4, is NAGVMQNPRHLVRRRGQEARLRCSPMKGHSHVYWYRQLPEEGLKFMVYLQKENIIDESGMPKERFSAEFPKEGPSILRIQQVVRGDSAAYFCASSPRVQENEKLFFGSGTQLSVL.

This clone was seen only once. The V call is TRBV12-5, the J call TRBJ1-1; 8 nucleotides agree with TRBD1. Per the germline V gene, CDR1 is LGHNT and CDR2 is FRNRAP. There are 16 residues in the CDR3. The V segment lost 6 bases and the J segment 5 bases; nucleotides outside the gene matches: 14. The DNA for the CDR3 is TGTGCTAGTGGCTACTACACCGGACAGGGCGGAACTGAAGCTTTCTTT. The encoded protein is CASGYYTGQGGTEAFF.

This clone appeared a few times. This rearrangement joins TRBV6-6 to TRBJ2-1, with 10 bases identical to TRBD2. CDR1 MNHNY and CDR2 SVGAGI come from the germline V gene (reference sequence). This CDR3 has 15 amino acids. The V gene end was trimmed by 3 bases and the J gene end by 4 bases; junction bases not matched to a gene: 3. This CDR3 is CASSYSTSGYNEQFF. CDR3 DNA sequence: TGTGCCAGCAGTTATTCGACTAGCGGGTACAATGAGCAGTTCTTC.

This chain links TRBV6-1 with TRBJ2-7, with 7 bases that match TRBD2. The CDR3 is 15 amino acids. V was clipped by 6 bases and J by 3 bases; unmatched bases: 11. Germline CDR1 is MNHNS and CDR2 is SASEGT. The CDR3: CASRRGRRGDYEQYF. The CDR3 nucleotides read TGTGCCAGCAGGAGGGGAAGACGGGGGGACTACGAGCAGTACTTC.

V gene TRBV14 combines with J gene TRBJ2-1, with TRBD2 matching over 7 bases. This CDR3 has 14 residues. In germline, CDR1 is SGHDN, CDR2 FVKESK. J was trimmed by 8 bases and V by 4 bases; bases with no gene match: 8. In nucleotides, the CDR3 is TGTGCCAGCAGCCTGCAGACTAGCTTCGATGAGCAGTTCTTC. Residues: CASSLQTSFDEQFF.

The rearrangement uses TRBV9 and TRBJ2-1, with unresolved D. Germline V lookup: CDR1 SGDLS, CDR2 YYNGEE. The CDR3 extends over 15 amino acids. Trimming shortened V by 0 bases and J by 2 bases, and 9 bases separated the two germline ends. CDR3 sequence: CASSVAGGTYNEQFF. CDR3 DNA sequence: TGTGCCAGCAGCGTAGCCGGCGGAACCTACAATGAGCAGTTCTTC.

This chain joins TRBV6-1 and TRBJ1-1, with D possibly being TRBD1 (5 bases). CDR1 MNHNS and CDR2 SASEGT come from the germline V gene. Between the trimmed V and J ends, which lost 8 bases and 5 bases, there was a span of 18 bases. The CDR3 sequence is 14 residues long. The CDR3 loop is CASFREAGRTEAFF. CDR3 DNA sequence: TGTGCCAGCTTCCGGGAAGCGGGGCGGACTGAAGCTTTCTTT.

The chain links TRBV7-6 to TRBJ2-2; 7 positions agree with TRBD2. V lost 5 bases, J lost 1 base, and 1 base stayed unmatched. The CDR3 sequence is 14 residues long. Germline assignment: CDR1 SGHVS and CDR2 FNYEAQ. CDR3: CASSPGGNTGELFF. As DNA, the CDR3 is TGTGCCAGCAGCCCGGGGGGGAACACCGGGGAGCTGTTTTTT.

Comments on this clone: At the DNA level, this CDR3 is encoded by other sequences in the same sample as well. The chain recombines TRBV28 with TRBJ2-1, with unresolved D. The CDR3 spans 12 residues. Germline CDR1 MDHEN, CDR2 SYDVKM. V lost 3 bases and J lost 4, with 4 bases in between. The CDR3 sequence: CASSLRYNEQFF. The CDR3 DNA sequence: TGTGCCAGCAGTTTGCGGTACAATGAGCAGTTCTTC.

The chain carries TRBV4-1 and TRBJ2-7; D perhaps matches TRBD2 (6 bases). CDR1 is MGHRA and CDR2 is YSYEKL in the germline V gene. The length of the CDR3 is 15 residues. V was clipped by 4 bases and J by 5 bases, with 18 bases between them. Here the CDR3 reads CASSLAGREVDEQYF. The CDR3 DNA sequence: TGCGCCAGCAGCCTAGCTGGCAGGGAGGTAGACGAGCAGTACTTC.

The chain recombines TRBV30 with TRBJ1-5; 10 nucleotides agree with TRBD1. V lost 2 bases, J lost 6 bases, and 10 bases stayed unmatched. CDR3 length: 16 residues. Per germline, CDR1 GTSNPN and CDR2 SVGIG (reference sequence). CDR3: CAWSPSGTGVVQPQHF. In DNA, the CDR3 is TGTGCCTGGAGTCCCTCGGGGACAGGGGTGGTTCAGCCCCAGCATTTT.

The chain has TRBV4-2 and TRBJ2-5, with D possibly being TRBD1 (6 bases). This CDR3 comprises 14 residues. V gave up 3 bases and J gave up 4 bases, with 12 bases separating them. Germline V gives CDR1 LGHNA, CDR2 YNFKEQ. CDR3 DNA: TGTGCCAGCAGCCAGCCGGGACATGTAGAGACCCAGTACTTC. Translation gives CASSQPGHVETQYF.

The chain uses TRBV6-6 and TRBJ2-1; 7 nucleotides line up with TRBD2. The CDR3 length is 15 residues. With V trimmed by 4 bases and J by 7 bases, 10 bases remained unmatched. Germline V gene sequence: CDR1 MNHNY, CDR2 SVGAGI (reference sequence). The CDR3 here is CASSLGSSGSNEQFF. The CDR3 DNA is TGTGCCAGCAGTTTGGGGTCTAGCGGTAGTAATGAGCAGTTCTTC.

This clone has a single count. The chain has TRBV6-1 and TRBJ1-2; no clear D gene. Trimming cost V 8 bases and J 2 bases, with 15 bases left between them. This CDR3 spans 14 amino acids. Germline V gene lookup returns CDR1 MNHNS and CDR2 SASEGT. CDR3 loop: CASPEYNSNYGYTF. The CDR3 coding sequence is TGTGCCAGCCCGGAGTACAATAGCAACTATGGCTACACCTTC.

The CDR3 sequence: CASPRGHRNTGELFF. The CDR3 DNA reads as TGTGCCAGCCCCCGTGGGCATAGGAACACCGGGGAGCTGTTTTTT. The V call is TRBV6-1, the J call TRBJ2-2; D remains ambiguous. The CDR3 length is 15 residues. The ends were cut back, 8 bases at V and 1 base at J, with 14 bases in the middle. The germline gives CDR1 MNHNS, CDR2 SASEGT.

This chain uses TRBV5-6 with TRBJ2-3; unclear D gene. This CDR3 is built from 13 residues. Per the germline V gene, CDR1 is SGHDT and CDR2 is YYEEEE. V was cut by 0 bases and J by 3 bases, with 5 bases left in between. Here the CDR3 reads CASSLDRTDTQYF. In DNA form, the CDR3 reads TGTGCCAGCAGCTTGGACAGAACAGATACGCAGTATTTT.